Following are 19 T cell receptor beta chains from one sample sequenced in a study of T-cell memory formation after mild COVID-19. TCRdb reprocessed the 5' RACE reads via MiXCR and lists one record per CDR3 protein. In the table there are about 560,000 distinct CDR3 sequences, 15% to 20% of which are singletons. Sequenced input: PBMCs or a T cell subset sorted from them (not recorded which). The source of these receptors is an adult woman who had mild COVID-19 (a few samples of this study predate the infection). Cell type and time point are not known.

This clonotype was observed a few times. V gene TRBV5-5 combines with J gene TRBJ1-1; D remains ambiguous. This CDR3 spans 15 amino acids. V lost 0 bases and J 1 base, leaving 10 bases between the germline ends. Germline V CDR1 and CDR2: SGHKS, YYEKEE (reference sequence). The CDR3 is CASSLASSRNTEAFF. DNA of the CDR3: TGTGCCAGCAGCTTGGCTTCCTCTAGGAACACTGAAGCTTTCTTT. Full variable domain (remainder filled in from reference TRBV5-5 and TRBJ1-1): DAGVTQSPTHLIKTRGQQVTLRCSPISGHKSVSWYQQVLGQGPQFIFQYYEKEERGRGNFPDRFSARQFPNYSSELNVNALLLGDSALYLCASSLASSRNTEAFFGQGTRLTVV.

The rearrangement joins TRBV5-1 to TRBJ1-1; D might be TRBD1 (6 bases). CDR1 is SGHRS and CDR2 is YFSETQ in the germline V gene. There are 15 residues in the CDR3. Trimming took 0 bases from V and 8 from J, leaving 17 bases between them. The CDR3 coding sequence is TGCGCCAGCAGCTTGGGCGGGGGCCGACAAGGCGAAGCTTTCTTT. This sequence encodes CASSLGGGRQGEAFF.

In nucleotides, the CDR3 is TGTGCCAGCAGTGACGGTCCTCAAGGTGAGCAGTACTTC. It translates to CASSDGPQGEQYF. The chain recombines TRBV2 with TRBJ2-7; D is ambiguous. V lost 3 bases and J lost 7, with 13 bases in between. CDR3 length: 13 residues. Germline V gives CDR1 SNHLY, CDR2 FYNNEI.

The chain combines TRBV5-1 with TRBJ2-2; 9 nucleotides line up with TRBD2. This CDR3 has 17 residues. The V segment lost 5 bases and the J segment 7 bases; nucleotides outside the gene matches: 15. Germline V gives CDR1 SGHRS, CDR2 YFSETQ. Written as DNA, the CDR3 is TGCGCCAGCAGATTAGTAGCGGGAGCTTTAGTCCGCGGGGAGCTGTTTTTT. Translated: CASRLVAGALVRGELFF. The variable domain in full, with the rest retrieved from reference TRBV5-1 and TRBJ2-2, is KAGVTQTPRYLIKTRGQQVTLSCSPISGHRSVSWYQQTPGQGLQFLFEYFSETQRNKGNFPGRFSGRQFSNSRSEMNVSTLELGDSALYLCASRLVAGALVRGELFFGEGSRLTVL.

This clonotype turned up a few times. This chain links TRBV11-2 with TRBJ2-7, with 11 bases identical to TRBD2. CDR3 size: 15 residues. V lost 5 bases and J lost 1; bases outside the gene matches: 4. The germline V gene has CDR1 SGHAT and CDR2 FQNNGV. The CDR3 spells CASSTGLAVSYEQYF. The CDR3, as DNA: TGTGCCAGCAGCACGGGACTAGCGGTTTCCTACGAGCAGTACTTC.

This clonotype was detected ten times or more. The chain employs TRBV4-3 and TRBJ2-3; D is possibly TRBD1 (6 bases). Per the germline V gene, CDR1 is LGHNA and CDR2 is YSLEER. The germline V and J ends were trimmed by 4 bases and 4 bases, with 12 bases remaining between them. This CDR3 comprises 14 residues. CDR3: CASSLGQISDTQYF. The CDR3 DNA reads TGCGCCAGCAGCCTAGGACAGATTTCAGATACGCAGTATTTT.

The J gene is TRBJ2-7, the V gene TRBV29-1, with TRBD1 matching over 11 bases. There are 14 residues in the CDR3. The germline gives CDR1 SQVTM, CDR2 ANQGSEA. V trimming: 5 bases; J trimming: 7 bases; junction bases outside the gene matches: 10. The CDR3 DNA is TGCAGCGTTACGTTCGGGACAGGGGGTTCGGAGCAGTACTTC. This sequence encodes CSVTFGTGGSEQYF.

The rearrangement joins TRBV12-3 or TRBV12-4 to TRBJ2-2; D ambiguous. Deletions cut 6 bases from V and 4 bases from J, with 18 bases between. The CDR3 contains 16 residues. The chain's CDR3 is CASRPITGTRTGELFF. As DNA, the CDR3 is TGTGCCAGCAGGCCCATAACCGGTACCCGCACCGGGGAGCTGTTTTTT.

The chain is built from TRBV13 and TRBJ2-4; 9 bases align to TRBD1. V shed 5 bases and J 6 bases; nucleotides not matched to a gene: 8. Germline CDR1 PRHDT, CDR2 FYEKMQ (reference sequence). The CDR3 totals 15 residues. In DNA, the CDR3 is TGTGCCAGCAGCAGAACAGGGGGCGAGGTAAACATTCAGTACTTC. Encoded protein: CASSRTGGEVNIQYF.

This clonotype was counted a few times. CDR3 sequence (DNA): TGCAGTGCTAGACCCCGACTAGCCTACGAGCAGTACTTC. Its translation is CSARPRLAYEQYF. This chain links TRBV20-1 with TRBJ2-7, with D perhaps matching TRBD2 (6 bases). This CDR3 spans 13 amino acids. V was clipped by 2 bases and J by 2 bases, with 10 bases between them. The germline V gene has CDR1 DFQATT and CDR2 SNEGSKA (reference sequence).

This clonotype was counted a few times. The chain carries TRBV7-3 and TRBJ1-1; 8 positions agree with TRBD1. This CDR3 contains 16 residues. V gave up 0 bases and J gave up 1 base; unmatched junction bases: 4. Germline V CDR1 and CDR2: SGHTA, FQGTGA. The CDR3 here is CASSLTGQVPNTEAFF. As DNA, the CDR3 is TGTGCCAGCAGCTTAACGGGACAGGTTCCGAACACTGAAGCTTTCTTT.

The rearrangement joins TRBV4-1 to TRBJ2-1; D might be TRBD2 (7 bases). Between the trimmed V and J ends, which lost 8 bases and 4 bases, there was a span of 24 bases. The CDR3 length is 17 residues. The V gene's germline CDR1 is MGHRA and CDR2 YSYEKL. CDR3 region: CASRKLRGGRSYNEQFF. DNA of the CDR3: TGCGCCAGCCGGAAGCTGAGGGGGGGCCGGTCATACAATGAGCAGTTCTTC.

V gene TRBV4-3 combines with J gene TRBJ1-1; D gene uncertain. V was trimmed by 1 base and J by 0 bases, leaving 12 bases between them. In germline, CDR1 is LGHNA, CDR2 YSLEER. This CDR3 is 16 amino acids long. The CDR3 region has the DNA TGCGCCAGCAGCCAAGGTCCGACAACTATGAACACTGAAGCTTTCTTT. Translating it yields CASSQGPTTMNTEAFF.

V is TRBV5-1 and J is TRBJ1-4, with a weak D call TRBD1 (5 bases). Per germline, CDR1 SGHRS and CDR2 YFSETQ. The V end was cut by 0 bases, the J end by 7 bases, with 10 bases between. CDR3 length: 14 residues. CDR3: CASSLARVGEKLFF. DNA for the CDR3: TGCGCCAGCAGCTTGGCCAGGGTGGGTGAAAAACTGTTTTTT.

A few counts support this clonotype. The chain uses TRBV4-2 and TRBJ1-2; D is uncertain. Trimming removed 1 base at V and 4 bases at J, with 10 bases between. The CDR3 is made up of 14 amino acids. CDR1 is LGHNA, CDR2 YNFKEQ, per germline. CDR3 bases: TGTGCCAGCAGCCAAGGGGAGGGCGGCTATGGCTACACCTTC. This codes for CASSQGEGGYGYTF.

This clonotype has a handful of counts. The V call is TRBV27, the J call TRBJ2-5; TRBD2 agrees at 10 bases. This CDR3 is built from 18 residues. The ends lost 0 bases at V and 5 bases at J; junction bases unmatched: 12. Germline V gives CDR1 MNHEY, CDR2 SMNVEV (reference sequence). The CDR3 DNA sequence: TGTGCCAGCAGTTTATCGAGAGCGGGAGGGCCAGGGAGCGAGACCCAGTACTTC. It translates to CASSLSRAGGPGSETQYF.

The rearrangement uses TRBV6-5 and TRBJ2-3; D may match TRBD1 or TRBD2 (6 bases each). The CDR3 spans 18 residues. V lost 0 bases and J 0 bases, leaving 16 bases between the germline ends. CDR1 is MNHEY, CDR2 SVGAGI, per germline. CDR3 loop: CASSYSKGGASSTDTQYF. The CDR3 coding sequence is TGTGCCAGCAGTTACTCGAAGGGGGGAGCAAGTAGCACAGATACGCAGTATTTT.

The sample holds many counts of this clonotype. This chain joins TRBV25-1 and TRBJ2-5; possible D gene TRBD1, 6 bases. Trimming removed 6 bases at V and 3 bases at J, with 17 bases between. The CDR3 sequence is 15 residues long. CDR1 is MGHDK, CDR2 SYGVNS, per germline. CDR3 nucleotide sequence: TGTGCCAGCAGGTCGTCCCGGGACATAGAAGAGACCCAGTACTTC. Translating gives CASRSSRDIEETQYF.

V and J are TRBV5-1 and TRBJ2-1; D possibly corresponds to TRBD2 (6 bases). The V gene's germline CDR1 is SGHRS and CDR2 YFSETQ. The CDR3 has 14 amino acids. With 0 bases removed from V and 5 bases from J, the gap between germline ends came to 9 bases. CDR3 region: CASSLVSGDNEQFF. The CDR3 coding sequence is TGCGCCAGCAGCTTGGTCTCGGGGGACAATGAGCAGTTCTTC.